This T cell receptor (beta chain) was recovered during a study of early T cells in non-severe SARS-CoV-2 infection. Study context: The sequenced material was bulk RNA from unsorted whole blood, and its chains were unpaired.

This CDR3 has 14 residues. V dropped 0 bases and J dropped 8 bases, with 16 bases sitting between them. The germline CDR1 and CDR2 sequences are GTSNPN and SVGIG (reference sequence). Molecules of cDNA were individually given unique molecular identifiers that were attached to them. From the 5' RACE reads, TCRdb called clonotypes with MiXCR, one entry per CDR3 protein. The table has about 49,000 distinct CDR3 sequences, 3.5% to 5% seen once. This clonotype was observed many times. No antigen is known for it. Broader study findings: Matches to VDJdb favored anti-spike CD8 responses and missed private and CD4 specificities.

The TCR sequence derives from an adult who was a healthcare worker with PCR-confirmed SARS-CoV-2 infection or an uninfected control (not recorded which). J is TRBJ1-2 and V is TRBV30; possible D gene TRBD1, 5 bases. The material sequenced was whole blood. The CDR3 here is CAWSVLAGVVGYTF. The CDR3 nucleotides read TGTGCCTGGAGTGTTCTGGCGGGGGTAGTCGGCTACACCTTC.